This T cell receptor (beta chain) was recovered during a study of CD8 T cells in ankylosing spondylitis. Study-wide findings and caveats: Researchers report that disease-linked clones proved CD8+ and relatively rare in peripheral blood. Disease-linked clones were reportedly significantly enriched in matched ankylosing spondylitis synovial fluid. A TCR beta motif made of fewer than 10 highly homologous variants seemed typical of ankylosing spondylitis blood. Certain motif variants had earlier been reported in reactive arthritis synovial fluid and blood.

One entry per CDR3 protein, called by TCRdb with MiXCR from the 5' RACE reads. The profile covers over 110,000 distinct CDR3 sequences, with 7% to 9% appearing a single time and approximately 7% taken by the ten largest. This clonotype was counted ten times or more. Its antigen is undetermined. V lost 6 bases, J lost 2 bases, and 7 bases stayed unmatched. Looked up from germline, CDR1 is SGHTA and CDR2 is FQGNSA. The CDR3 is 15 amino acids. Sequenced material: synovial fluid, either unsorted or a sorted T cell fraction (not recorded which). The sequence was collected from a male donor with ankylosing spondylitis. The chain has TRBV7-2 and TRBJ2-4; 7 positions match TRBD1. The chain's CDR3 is CASSYRQGTKNIQYF. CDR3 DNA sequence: TGTGCCAGCAGTTATAGACAGGGAACCAAAAACATTCAGTACTTC.